The 21 T cell receptor beta chains given below trace back to one sample, sequenced in a study of T cells in Graves' hyperthyroidism and ophthalmopathy. Template material for amplifying TCR beta CDR3 regions consisted of RNA transcripts. First-round RT-PCR with HTBI primers amplified the TCR CDR3 region. Each CDR3 protein gets one entry after TCRdb re-called the multiplex PCR reads with MiXCR. The data show roughly 710,000 distinct CDR3 sequences, approximately 36% seen once. The sequenced sample consisted of blood. These receptors originate from a woman in her thirties or forties with Graves' hyperthyroidism.

The chain carries TRBV7-9 and TRBJ1-1; D may be TRBD1 (5 bases). Germline V lookup: CDR1 SEHNR, CDR2 FQNEAQ (reference sequence). Trimming left V 7 bases short and J 4 bases short, with 16 bases between. The CDR3 is 14 residues long. The CDR3 DNA reads TGTGCCAGCACATCCGGGGGGGATATCACTGAAGCTTTCTTT. Translation: CASTSGGDITEAFF. Together with reference TRBV7-9 and TRBJ1-1, the CDR3 gives the full variable domain: DTGVSQNPRHKITKRGQNVTFRCDPISEHNRLYWYRQTLGQGPEFLTYFQNEAQLEKSRLLSDRFSAERPKGSFSTLEIQRTEQGDSAMYLCASTSGGDITEAFFGQGTRLTVV.

To note about this clonotype: This may stem from a read error, because a much larger clone lies one nucleotide away. CDR3 nucleotide sequence: TGTGCCAGCAGTACTAGAGGGGGGGGCACTGAAGCTTTCTTT. This sequence encodes CASSTRGGGTEAFF. The chain joins TRBV11-2 to TRBJ1-1; perhaps TRBD1 as D (6 bases). The germline CDR1 and CDR2 sequences are SGHAT and FQNNGV. V gave up 6 bases and J gave up 4 bases, with 15 bases separating them. CDR3 length: 14 amino acids.

This clonotype occurred many times. The genes are TRBV20-1 and TRBJ2-2; D is undetermined. This CDR3 is built from 12 residues. CDR1 and CDR2 (germline): DFQATT, SNEGSKA (reference sequence). Trimming removed 6 bases from V and 7 bases from J, with 12 bases in between. The CDR3 nucleotides are TGCAGTGCCAGGACGGACGGCGGGGAGCTGTTTTTT. Protein sequence: CSARTDGGELFF.

The rearrangement joins TRBV18 to TRBJ1-1, with D possibly matching TRBD1 (6 bases). Germline V gene data show CDR1 as KGHSH and CDR2 as LQKENI. V dropped 6 bases and J dropped 0 bases, with 14 bases sitting between them. The CDR3 has 15 amino acids. The CDR3 DNA sequence: TGTGCCAGCTCCTCAGGACAGACCATGAACACTGAAGCTTTCTTT. Protein product: CASSSGQTMNTEAFF.

At least ten counts were recorded for this clonotype. The V call is TRBV29-1, the J call TRBJ2-7, with 9 bases matching TRBD1. CDR3 length: 14 amino acids. The V gene end was trimmed by 2 bases and the J gene end by 5 bases; junction bases not matched to a gene: 7. Per the germline V gene, CDR1 is SQVTM and CDR2 is ANQGSEA. The CDR3 DNA is TGCAGCGTTGAACCGGGACAGGGTGGAAACGAGCAGTACTTC. Protein: CSVEPGQGGNEQYF.

This clonotype has at least ten counts. This chain uses TRBV2 with TRBJ1-5; D not certain. Germline CDR1 and CDR2: SNHLY and FYNNEI. The CDR3 sequence is 12 residues long. Trimming pared 6 bases from V and 6 bases from J, leaving 9 bases between. The CDR3 loop is CASSVEGQPQHF. CDR3 nucleotide sequence: TGTGCCAGCAGCGTCGAGGGTCAGCCCCAGCATTTT.

The chain uses TRBV29-1 and TRBJ2-7, with D possibly being TRBD2 (6 bases). Germline V CDR1 and CDR2: SQVTM, ANQGSEA. The CDR3 is made up of 13 amino acids. The V and J ends lost 4 bases and 0 bases respectively, with 10 bases between them. CDR3 sequence reads: CSVGGTRSYEQYF. CDR3 sequence (DNA): TGCAGCGTTGGCGGGACCCGCTCCTACGAGCAGTACTTC.

In this sample, this clonotype turned up many times. The rearrangement links TRBV7-2 to TRBJ2-6; 12 bases line up with TRBD1. The trim removed 6 bases at V and 3 bases at J, leaving 9 bases unmatched. The CDR3 runs 18 residues. Germline V CDR1 and CDR2: SGHTA, FQGNSA. The CDR3 DNA reads as TGTGCCAGCAGTCGGCTGGGACAGGGGGCCAGTGGGGCCAACGTCCTGACTTTC. Encoded protein: CASSRLGQGASGANVLTF. The full variable domain, in which reference TRBV7-2 and TRBJ2-6 provide the parts outside the CDR3, is GAGVSQSPSNKVTEKGKDVELRCDPISGHTALYWYRQSLGQGLEFLIYFQGNSAPDKSGLPSDRFSAERTGGSVSTLTIQRTQQEDSAVYLCASSRLGQGASGANVLTFGAGSRLTVL.

Regarding this clonotype: A much larger clone differs by one base, so this may be a read error. V usage is TRBV7-2 and J usage is TRBJ1-1, with a possible D match to TRBD1 (6 bases). The CDR3 is made up of 15 amino acids. Germline CDR1 is SGHTA and CDR2 is FQGNSA. V lost 0 bases and J lost 5, with 13 bases in between. CDR3 protein: CASSLARRGPTEAFF. Here the CDR3 DNA reads TGTGCCAGCAGCTTAGCCCGCCGGGGGCCGACTGAAGCTTTCTTT.

The V and J genes are TRBV29-1 and TRBJ1-1; D perhaps matches TRBD1 (5 bases). With 8 bases removed from V and 5 bases from J, the gap between germline ends came to 15 bases. Germline CDR1 is SQVTM and CDR2 is ANQGSEA. The CDR3 runs to 12 residues. The CDR3 sequence: CSPRGVKTEAFF. DNA for the CDR3: TGCAGCCCACGGGGGGTCAAAACTGAAGCTTTCTTT.

This clonotype occurred a few times. The gene calls are TRBV5-1 and TRBJ2-7; 7 bases are shared with TRBD2. The ends lost 0 bases at V and 4 bases at J; junction bases unmatched: 10. Germline assignment: CDR1 SGHRS and CDR2 YFSETQ. The CDR3 totals 16 residues. The CDR3 sequence is CASSLVGDGGTYEQYF. CDR3 bases: TGCGCCAGCAGCTTGGTGGGTGACGGGGGGACTTACGAGCAGTACTTC.

This clonotype was recorded once. The CDR3 does not end in the conserved phenylalanine or tryptophan, so this is likely a read error. CDR3 in DNA: TGTGCCAGCAGTACCCTGGGGACAGGGATGAACGAGCAGTACCTC. It specifies CASSTLGTGMNEQYL. The chain has TRBV6-1 and TRBJ2-7; 9 bases match TRBD1. Germline V gives CDR1 MNHNS, CDR2 SASEGT. The ends lost 5 bases at V and 5 bases at J; junction bases unmatched: 10. The CDR3 is made up of 15 amino acids.

This chain connects TRBV7-2 to TRBJ1-4; 7 positions match TRBD1. Germline trimming cut 1 base from V and 7 bases from J; bases unmatched to any gene: 6. Germline assignment: CDR1 SGHTA and CDR2 FQGNSA. The CDR3 is made up of 15 amino acids. In nucleotides, the CDR3 is TGTGCCAGCAGCTTAGATTACCGACAGGGTGAAAAACTGTTTTTT. Its protein is CASSLDYRQGEKLFF.

This clonotype was recorded only once. The chain carries TRBV7-9 and TRBJ2-5, with TRBD1 identical over 8 bases. This CDR3 has 18 residues. CDR1 SEHNR and CDR2 FQNEAQ come from the germline V gene (reference sequence). V lost 5 bases, J lost 1 base, and 15 bases stayed unmatched. CDR3 protein: CASSPTGGLARTQETQYF. CDR3 DNA sequence: TGTGCCAGCAGCCCTACAGGGGGGCTAGCGAGAACCCAAGAGACCCAGTACTTC.

This sequence joins TRBV9 and TRBJ1-2; 9 nucleotides align to TRBD1. CDR1 and CDR2 (germline): SGDLS, YYNGEE. Unmatched junction bases numbered 12, after V lost 9 bases and J lost 0 bases. The CDR3 has 16 residues. CDR3 coding DNA: TGTGCCACGTATAGGACAGGGGTTATCGCTAACTATGGCTACACCTTC. Translating gives CATYRTGVIANYGYTF.

This clonotype has at least ten counts. The chain couples TRBV20-1 to TRBJ1-1; D remains ambiguous. Germline CDR1 DFQATT, CDR2 SNEGSKA (reference sequence). Trimming pared 3 bases from V and 5 bases from J, leaving 4 bases between. The CDR3 consists of 10 residues. CDR3 in DNA: TGCAGTGCTAGGAGGACTGAAGCTTTCTTT. Translated, it gives CSARRTEAFF.

This clonotype was detected a few times. A much bigger clone sits one base away, suggesting this may be a read error. The chain uses TRBV11-2 and TRBJ2-5, with unresolved D. V lost 2 bases, J lost 1 base, and 5 bases lay in between. The CDR3 is 13 residues long. CDR1 is SGHAT, CDR2 FQNNGV, per germline. CDR3 bases: TGTGCCAGCAGCTTATGGGTCCAAGAGACCCAGTACTTC. Protein sequence: CASSLWVQETQYF. The full variable domain, its missing parts supplied by reference TRBV11-2 and TRBJ2-5, is EAGVAQSPRYKIIEKRQSVAFWCNPISGHATLYWYQQILGQGPKLLIQFQNNGVVDDSQLPKDRFSAERLKGVDSTLKIQPAKLEDSAVYLCASSLWVQETQYFGPGTRLLVL.

The rearrangement links TRBV3-1 to TRBJ1-5; no reliable D call. V lost 1 base and J 6 bases, leaving 10 bases between the germline ends. The length of the CDR3 is 14 residues. The germline V gene encodes CDR1 LGHDT and CDR2 YNNKEL (reference sequence). DNA for the CDR3: TGTGCCAGCAGCCAAGGTGGGGTGGCTCAGCCCCAGCATTTT. It specifies CASSQGGVAQPQHF.

V and J are TRBV6-6 and TRBJ1-5, with D possibly matching TRBD1 (5 bases). V lost 8 bases and J lost 4, with 18 bases in between. The CDR3 sequence is 15 residues long. The germline V gene encodes CDR1 MNHNY and CDR2 SVGAGI (reference sequence). The CDR3 DNA reads as TGTGCCAGCTTGGGGGGGTTTGGGGGAAATCAGCCCCAGCATTTT. As protein: CASLGGFGGNQPQHF.

The V gene is TRBV4-3, the J gene TRBJ2-5, with 9 bases lining up with TRBD2. Trimming cost V 1 base and J 4 bases; bases outside gene matches: 10. The CDR3 consists of 17 residues. Germline V gene data show CDR1 as LGHNA and CDR2 as YSLEER. This chain's CDR3 is CASSQGGSSGIGETQYF. The CDR3 coding sequence is TGCGCCAGCAGCCAAGGGGGGTCTAGCGGGATAGGAGAGACCCAGTACTTC.

V gene TRBV30 combines with J gene TRBJ2-7; 8 bases fit TRBD1. This CDR3 is 13 amino acids long. Germline CDR1 reads GTSNPN; CDR2 reads SVGIG (reference sequence). V shed 1 base, J shed 8 bases, and the junction held 7 bases outside the gene matches. CDR3 sequence reads: CAWSDGQGAKQYF. CDR3 DNA: TGTGCCTGGAGTGATGGACAGGGCGCTAAGCAGTACTTC.